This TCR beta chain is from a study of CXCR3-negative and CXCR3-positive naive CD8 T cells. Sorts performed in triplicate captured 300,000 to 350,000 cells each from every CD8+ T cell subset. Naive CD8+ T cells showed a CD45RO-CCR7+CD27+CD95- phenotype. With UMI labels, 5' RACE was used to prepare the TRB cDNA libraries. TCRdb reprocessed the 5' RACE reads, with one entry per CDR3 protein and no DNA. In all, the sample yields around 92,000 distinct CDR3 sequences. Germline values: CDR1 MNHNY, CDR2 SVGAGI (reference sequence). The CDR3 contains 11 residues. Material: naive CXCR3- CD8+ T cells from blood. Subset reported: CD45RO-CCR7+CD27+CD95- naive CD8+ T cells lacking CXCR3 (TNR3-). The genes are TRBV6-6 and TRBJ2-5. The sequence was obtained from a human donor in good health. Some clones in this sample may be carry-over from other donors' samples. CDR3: CASTSPETQYF.